The sequence of this TCR beta chain was determined in a study of cytomegalovirus exposure and HLA in healthy donors. Study-level results: Researchers reported in a later analysis that a missense DCLRE1C variant was tied to TCR beta V- and J-gene trimming. Reports state that TCR beta sequences accurately predicted most subjects' HLA-A and HLA-B alleles. Per published reports, the classifier diagnosed cytomegalovirus status with high specificity and sensitivity.

There are 15 residues in the CDR3. V was clipped by 1 base and J by 7 bases, with 17 bases between them. Germline lookup yields CDR1 SGHTA and CDR2 FQGNSA. With 60 Vbeta and 13 Jbeta primers, the PCR was carried out. TCRdb's table, derived via immunoSEQ multiplex PCR, lists solely in-frame clones and lacks some. The top ten hold around 1.5% of the sample, which has some 190,000 clones, approximately 80% seen once. Donors had nominal health at sampling but likely had unrecorded immune exposures. Points on this clone: The antigen remains undetermined.

The rearrangement uses TRBV7-2 and TRBJ2-7; D possibly corresponds to TRBD1 (6 bases). Sequences were obtained from PBMCs. This sequence was found in a man younger than 35 in good health and CMV-seronegative. The CDR3 bases are TGTGCCAGCAGCTTAGATTCCCAGGGGTCACGGGAGCAGTACTTC. The encoded protein is CASSLDSQGSREQYF.